Each of the 10 T cell receptor beta chains below was sequenced from the same sample in a study of cytomegalovirus exposure and HLA in healthy donors. Amplification used 60 Vbeta primers and 13 Jbeta primers. The repertoire was sequenced with immunoSEQ multiplex PCR; TCRdb's copy has only in-frame clones and lacks some. The profile shows approximately 90,000 clones, around four fifths of them singletons. The material sequenced was PBMCs. All receptors come from a woman in her thirties or forties in good health and CMV-seronegative.

J is TRBJ1-5 and V is TRBV2; the D gene is possibly TRBD1 (6 bases). Germline-derived CDR1 and CDR2 are SNHLY and FYNNEI. Trimming cost V 6 bases and J 6 bases, with 18 bases left between them. This CDR3 spans 15 amino acids. This CDR3 reads CASRGAPKVSQPQHF. In nucleotides, the CDR3 is TGTGCCAGCAGGGGGGCGCCAAAAGTATCTCAGCCCCAGCATTTT.

This clone was counted between two and nine times. The rearrangement uses TRBV15 and TRBJ2-3; D gene uncertain. The CDR3 is made up of 15 amino acids. Trimming removed 1 base at V and 2 bases at J, with 10 bases between. CDR1 is LNHNV, CDR2 YYDKDF, per germline (reference sequence). CDR3 protein: CATSRGMTVTDTQYF. The CDR3 region has the DNA TGTGCCACCAGCAGAGGAATGACTGTCACAGATACGCAGTATTTT. The variable domain in full, completed from reference TRBV15 and TRBJ2-3, reads DAMVIQNPRYQVTQFGKPVTLSCSQTLNHNVMYWYQQKSSQAPKLLFHYYDKDFNNEADTPDNFQSRRPNTSFCFLDIRSPGLGDTAMYLCATSRGMTVTDTQYFGPGTRLTVL.

This clone showed up just a few times. J is TRBJ1-5 and V is TRBV6-5; 8 nucleotides line up with TRBD1. CDR1 and CDR2 (germline): MNHEY, SVGAGI. This CDR3 contains 15 residues. Trimming removed 5 bases from V and 3 bases from J; junction bases left unmatched: 6. The CDR3: CASSPGTGPNQPQHF. The CDR3 region has the DNA TGTGCCAGCAGTCCCGGGACAGGACCCAATCAGCCCCAGCATTTT.

J is TRBJ1-2 and V is TRBV5-1, with D tentatively TRBD1 (5 bases). Between the trimmed V and J ends, which lost 3 bases and 7 bases, there was a span of 19 bases. The CDR3 length is 15 residues. Germline values: CDR1 SGHRS, CDR2 YFSETQ. For the CDR3, the DNA is TGCGCCAGCAGCTGCTGCCAGGGCACAATTGTTGGCTACACCTTC. Translating it yields CASSCCQGTIVGYTF. The complete variable domain, with remaining parts taken from reference TRBV5-1 and TRBJ1-2, reads KAGVTQTPRYLIKTRGQQVTLSCSPISGHRSVSWYQQTPGQGLQFLFEYFSETQRNKGNFPGRFSGRQFSNSRSEMNVSTLELGDSALYLCASSCCQGTIVGYTFGSGTRLTVV.

This clone was recorded a few times. J is TRBJ2-3 and V is TRBV18, with a possible D match to TRBD2 (7 bases). Trimming removed 4 bases at V and 3 bases at J, with 17 bases between. The CDR3 runs 16 residues. From germline, CDR1 is KGHSH and CDR2 LQKENI. The CDR3 nucleotides are TGTGCCAGCTCACGGGCCGAGGGGGGGCTTACAGATACGCAGTATTTT. Its protein is CASSRAEGGLTDTQYF.

This clone was counted once. The chain recombines TRBV7-9 with TRBJ2-1, with 11 bases identical to TRBD2. The CDR3 is made up of 18 amino acids. The junction had 19 bases not matched to a gene; V was cut back by 5 bases and J by 10 bases. The germline CDR1 and CDR2 sequences are SEHNR and FQNEAQ (reference sequence). Here the CDR3 DNA reads TGTGCCAGCAGCCCGGCCTTACTAGCGGGGGAGGTCGGGACGGAGCAGTTCTTC. This codes for CASSPALLAGEVGTEQFF.

This chain uses TRBV5-1 with TRBJ2-7, with 9 bases lining up with TRBD1. Per the germline V gene, CDR1 is SGHRS and CDR2 is YFSETQ. V shed 4 bases, J shed 6 bases, and the junction held 5 bases outside the gene matches. CDR3 length: 13 amino acids. The CDR3 is CASSPGQGSEQYF. In nucleotides, the CDR3 is TGCGCCAGCAGCCCGGGACAGGGTTCCGAGCAGTACTTC.

The count of this clone is one. The chain joins TRBV15 to TRBJ2-7; D perhaps matches TRBD2 (5 bases). CDR3 length: 18 residues. The V and J ends lost 0 bases and 5 bases respectively, with 23 bases between them. Germline loops: CDR1 LNHNV, CDR2 YYDKDF (reference sequence). The CDR3 here is CATSRDVAGGKGFHEQYF. CDR3 nucleotides: TGTGCCACCAGCAGAGATGTGGCAGGAGGAAAAGGCTTCCACGAGCAGTACTTC.

V gene TRBV11-1 combines with J gene TRBJ1-5; D is ambiguous. Between the trimmed V and J ends, which lost 4 bases and 7 bases, there was a span of 8 bases. The germline CDR1 and CDR2 sequences are SGHAT and FQDESV (reference sequence). The CDR3 consists of 12 residues. The CDR3 region has the DNA TGTGCCAGCAGCTCCCTAGGCCAGCCCCAGCATTTT. This encodes CASSSLGQPQHF. Full variable domain (outside the CDR3, taken from reference TRBV11-1 and TRBJ1-5): EAEVAQSPRYKITEKSQAVAFWCDPISGHATLYWYRQILGQGPELLVQFQDESVVDDSQLPKDRFSAERLKGVDSTLKIQPAELGDSAMYLCASSSLGQPQHFGDGTRLSIL.

This chain links TRBV5-1 with TRBJ2-6; TRBD1 might be the D (5 bases). The CDR3 is 15 amino acids. Trimming left V 5 bases short and J 0 bases short, with 9 bases between. The V gene's germline CDR1 is SGHRS and CDR2 YFSETQ. The CDR3 sequence is CASSRQLSGANVLTF. CDR3 in DNA: TGCGCCAGCAGTCGACAGCTCTCTGGGGCCAACGTCCTGACTTTC.